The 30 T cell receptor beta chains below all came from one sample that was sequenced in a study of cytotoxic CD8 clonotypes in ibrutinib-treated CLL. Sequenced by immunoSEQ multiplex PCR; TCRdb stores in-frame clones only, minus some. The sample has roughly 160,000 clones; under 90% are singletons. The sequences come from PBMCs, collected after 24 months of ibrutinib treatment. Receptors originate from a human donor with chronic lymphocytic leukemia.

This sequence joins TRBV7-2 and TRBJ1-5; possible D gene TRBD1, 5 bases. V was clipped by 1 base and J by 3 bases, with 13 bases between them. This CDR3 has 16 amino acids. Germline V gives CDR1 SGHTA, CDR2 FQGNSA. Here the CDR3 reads CASSLGLGVANQPQHF. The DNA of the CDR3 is TGTGCCAGCAGCTTAGGTCTGGGGGTGGCCAATCAGCCCCAGCATTTT. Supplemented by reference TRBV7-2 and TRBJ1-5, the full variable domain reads GAGVSQSPSNKVTEKGKDVELRCDPISGHTALYWYRQSLGQGLEFLIYFQGNSAPDKSGLPSDRFSAERTGGSVSTLTIQRTQQEDSAVYLCASSLGLGVANQPQHFGDGTRLSIL.

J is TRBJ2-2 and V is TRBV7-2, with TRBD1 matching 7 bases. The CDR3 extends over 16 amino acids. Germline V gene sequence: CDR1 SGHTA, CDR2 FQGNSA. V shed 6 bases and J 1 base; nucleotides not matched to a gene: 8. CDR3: CASRPNRGQNTGELFF. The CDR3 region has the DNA TGTGCCAGCAGGCCCAACAGGGGCCAGAACACCGGGGAGCTGTTTTTT.

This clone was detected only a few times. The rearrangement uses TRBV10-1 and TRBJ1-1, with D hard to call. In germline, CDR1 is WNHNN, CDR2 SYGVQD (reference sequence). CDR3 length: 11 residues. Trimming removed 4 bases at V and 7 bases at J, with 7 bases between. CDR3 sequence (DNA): TGCGCCAGCAGTGGGAGCGGTGAAGCTTTCTTT. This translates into CASSGSGEAFF.

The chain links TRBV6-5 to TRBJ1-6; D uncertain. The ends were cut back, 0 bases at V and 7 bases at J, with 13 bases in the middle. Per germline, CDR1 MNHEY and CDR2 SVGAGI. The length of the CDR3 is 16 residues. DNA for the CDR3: TGTGCCAGCAGTTACTCGTACAGAAATTCGAATTCACCCCTCCACTTT. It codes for CASSYSYRNSNSPLHF.

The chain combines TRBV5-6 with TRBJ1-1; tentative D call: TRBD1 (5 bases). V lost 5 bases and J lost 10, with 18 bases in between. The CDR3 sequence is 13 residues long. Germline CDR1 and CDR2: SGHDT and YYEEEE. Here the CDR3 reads CASRSGPTGGAFF. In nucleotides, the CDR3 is TGTGCCAGCAGATCTGGGCCGACCGGGGGAGCTTTCTTT.

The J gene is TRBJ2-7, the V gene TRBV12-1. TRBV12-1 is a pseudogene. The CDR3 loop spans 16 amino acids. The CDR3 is CASSSPPGLGAYKQYF. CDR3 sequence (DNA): TGTGCCAGCAGCTCCCCCCCGGGACTGGGGGCGTACAAGCAGTACTTC.

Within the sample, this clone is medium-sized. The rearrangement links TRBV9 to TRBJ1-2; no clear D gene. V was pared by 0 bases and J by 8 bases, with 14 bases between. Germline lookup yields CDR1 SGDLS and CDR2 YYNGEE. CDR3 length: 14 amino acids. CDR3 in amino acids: CASSVAAGHRGYTF. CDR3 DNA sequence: TGTGCCAGCAGCGTAGCCGCAGGTCATAGGGGCTACACCTTC.

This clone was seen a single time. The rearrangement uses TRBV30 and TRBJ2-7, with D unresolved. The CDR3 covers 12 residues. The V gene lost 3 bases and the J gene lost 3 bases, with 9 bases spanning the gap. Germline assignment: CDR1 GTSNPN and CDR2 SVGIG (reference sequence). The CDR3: CAWSRQSYEQYF. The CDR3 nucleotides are TGTGCCTGGAGCAGGCAGAGCTACGAGCAGTACTTC.

CDR3 amino acids: CASSLGHGISNSPLHF. The CDR3 DNA reads as TGCGCCAGCAGCCTGGGCCACGGGATTAGTAATTCACCCCTCCACTTT. The genes are TRBV5-1 and TRBJ1-6; D gene uncertain. The CDR3 has 16 residues. V was shortened by 4 bases and J by 6 bases, with 17 bases between the two germline ends. CDR1 and CDR2 (germline): SGHRS, YFSETQ.

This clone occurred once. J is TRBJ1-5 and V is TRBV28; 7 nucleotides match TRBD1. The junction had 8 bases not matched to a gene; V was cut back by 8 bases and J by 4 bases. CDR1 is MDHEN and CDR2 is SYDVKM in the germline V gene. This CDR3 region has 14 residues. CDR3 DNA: TGTGCCAGCGAGCTGGCAGGGGGAAATCAGCCCCAGCATTTT. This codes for CASELAGGNQPQHF.

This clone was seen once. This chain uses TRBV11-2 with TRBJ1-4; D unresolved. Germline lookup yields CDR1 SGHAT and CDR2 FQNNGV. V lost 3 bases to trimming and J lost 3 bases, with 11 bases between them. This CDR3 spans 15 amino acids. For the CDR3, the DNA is TGTGCCAGCAGCTTTGGCCGGAGGTCTAATGAAAAACTGTTTTTT. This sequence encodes CASSFGRRSNEKLFF. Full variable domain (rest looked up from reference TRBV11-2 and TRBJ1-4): EAGVAQSPRYKIIEKRQSVAFWCNPISGHATLYWYQQILGQGPKLLIQFQNNGVVDDSQLPKDRFSAERLKGVDSTLKIQPAKLEDSAVYLCASSFGRRSNEKLFFGSGTQLSVL.

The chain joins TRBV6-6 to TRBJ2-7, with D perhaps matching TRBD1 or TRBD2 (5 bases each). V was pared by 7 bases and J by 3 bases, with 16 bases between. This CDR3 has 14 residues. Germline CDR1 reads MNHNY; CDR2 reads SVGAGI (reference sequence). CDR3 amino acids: CASIDRDRIYEQYF. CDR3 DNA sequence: TGTGCCAGCATAGACCGGGACCGGATCTACGAGCAGTACTTC.

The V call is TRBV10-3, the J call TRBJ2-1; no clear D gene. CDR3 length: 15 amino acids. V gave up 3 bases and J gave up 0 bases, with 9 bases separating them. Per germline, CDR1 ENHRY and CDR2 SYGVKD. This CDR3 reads CAISDRPSSYNEQFF. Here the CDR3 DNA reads TGTGCCATCAGTGACAGGCCAAGCTCCTACAATGAGCAGTTCTTC.

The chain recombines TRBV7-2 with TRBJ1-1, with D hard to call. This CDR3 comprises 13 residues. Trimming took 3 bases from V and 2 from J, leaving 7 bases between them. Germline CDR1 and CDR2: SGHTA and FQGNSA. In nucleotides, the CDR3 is TGTGCCAGCAGCTTGTCGCTTAACACTGAAGCTTTCTTT. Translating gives CASSLSLNTEAFF.

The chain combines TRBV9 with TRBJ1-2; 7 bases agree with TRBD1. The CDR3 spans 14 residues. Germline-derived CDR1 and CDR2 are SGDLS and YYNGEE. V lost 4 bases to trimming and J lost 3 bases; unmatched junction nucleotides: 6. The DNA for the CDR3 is TGTGCCAGCAGCACCACCGGGACAGACTATGGCTACACCTTC. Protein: CASSTTGTDYGYTF.

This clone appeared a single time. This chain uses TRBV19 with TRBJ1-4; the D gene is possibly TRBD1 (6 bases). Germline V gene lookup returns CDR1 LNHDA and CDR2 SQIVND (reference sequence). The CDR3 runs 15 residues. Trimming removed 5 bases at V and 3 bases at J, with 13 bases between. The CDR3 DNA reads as TGTGCCAGTAGTCCTCGGACAGATCCTAATGAAAAACTGTTTTTT. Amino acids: CASSPRTDPNEKLFF.

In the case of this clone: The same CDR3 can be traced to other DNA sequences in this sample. CDR3 sequence (DNA): TGTGCCAGCAGCTTAGACGGGAGCTCTGGAAACACCATATATTTT. It codes for CASSLDGSSGNTIYF. This chain uses TRBV11-2 with TRBJ1-3; D gene unclear. The V gene's germline CDR1 is SGHAT and CDR2 FQNNGV. The V gene lost 0 bases and the J gene lost 0 bases, with 6 bases spanning the gap. The CDR3 totals 15 residues. Using reference TRBV11-2 and TRBJ1-3 for the parts outside the CDR3, the full variable domain is EAGVAQSPRYKIIEKRQSVAFWCNPISGHATLYWYQQILGQGPKLLIQFQNNGVVDDSQLPKDRFSAERLKGVDSTLKIQPAKLEDSAVYLCASSLDGSSGNTIYFGEGSWLTVV.

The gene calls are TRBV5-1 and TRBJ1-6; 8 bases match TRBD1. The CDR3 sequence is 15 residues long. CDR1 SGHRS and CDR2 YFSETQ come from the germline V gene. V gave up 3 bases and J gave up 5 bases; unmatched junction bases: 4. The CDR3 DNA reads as TGCGCCAGCAGCTCGGCGGGACAGGATAATTCACCCCTCCACTTT. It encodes CASSSAGQDNSPLHF.

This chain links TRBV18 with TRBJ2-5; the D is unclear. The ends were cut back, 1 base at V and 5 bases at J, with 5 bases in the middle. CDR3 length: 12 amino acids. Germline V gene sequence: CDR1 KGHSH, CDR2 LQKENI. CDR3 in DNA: TGTGCCAGCTCACCACGCCCGGAGACCCAGTACTTC. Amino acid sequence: CASSPRPETQYF. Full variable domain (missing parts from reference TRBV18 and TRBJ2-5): NAGVMQNPRHLVRRRGQEARLRCSPMKGHSHVYWYRQLPEEGLKFMVYLQKENIIDESGMPKERFSAEFPKEGPSILRIQQVVRGDSAAYFCASSPRPETQYFGPGTRLLVL.

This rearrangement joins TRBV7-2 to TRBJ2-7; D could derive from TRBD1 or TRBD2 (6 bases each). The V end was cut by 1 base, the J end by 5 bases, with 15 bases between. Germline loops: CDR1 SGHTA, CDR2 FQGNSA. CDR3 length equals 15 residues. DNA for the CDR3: TGTGCCAGCAGCTTAGGCTCGGGGGCACCCAACGAGCAGTACTTC. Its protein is CASSLGSGAPNEQYF.

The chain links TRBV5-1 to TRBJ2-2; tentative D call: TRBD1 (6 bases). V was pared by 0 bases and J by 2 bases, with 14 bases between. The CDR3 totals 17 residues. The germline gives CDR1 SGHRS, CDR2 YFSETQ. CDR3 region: CASSLAPRGTNTGELFF. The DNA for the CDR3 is TGCGCCAGCAGCTTGGCTCCCAGGGGCACAAACACCGGGGAGCTGTTTTTT.

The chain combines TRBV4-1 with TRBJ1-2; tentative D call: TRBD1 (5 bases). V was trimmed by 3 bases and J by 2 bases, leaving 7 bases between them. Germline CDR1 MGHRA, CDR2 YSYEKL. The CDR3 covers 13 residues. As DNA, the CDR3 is TGCGCCAGCAGCCATGGGGACAACTATGGCTACACCTTC. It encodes CASSHGDNYGYTF.

The CDR3 bases are TGCGCCAGCAGCTTGGGCGGGGTGAGGGTAGCTTTCTTT. This translates into CASSLGGVRVAFF. This chain uses TRBV5-1 with TRBJ1-1, with no clear D. Trimming cost V 0 bases and J 10 bases, with 13 bases left between them. The germline V gene encodes CDR1 SGHRS and CDR2 YFSETQ. The CDR3 consists of 13 residues.

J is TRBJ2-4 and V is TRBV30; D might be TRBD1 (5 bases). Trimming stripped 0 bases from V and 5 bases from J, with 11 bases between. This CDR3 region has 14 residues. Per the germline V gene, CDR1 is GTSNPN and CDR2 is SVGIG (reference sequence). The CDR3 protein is CAWSVDSIQNIQYF. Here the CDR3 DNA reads TGTGCCTGGAGTGTTGACAGTATCCAAAACATTCAGTACTTC.

CDR3 residues: CASSQGSNYGYTF. CDR3 bases: TGTGCCAGCAGCCAGGGGTCTAACTATGGCTACACCTTC. The chain joins TRBV6-6 to TRBJ1-2; D is perhaps TRBD1 (6 bases). Deletions cut 6 bases from V and 0 bases from J, with 8 bases between. Per the germline V gene, CDR1 is MNHNY and CDR2 is SVGAGI (reference sequence). The CDR3 totals 13 residues.

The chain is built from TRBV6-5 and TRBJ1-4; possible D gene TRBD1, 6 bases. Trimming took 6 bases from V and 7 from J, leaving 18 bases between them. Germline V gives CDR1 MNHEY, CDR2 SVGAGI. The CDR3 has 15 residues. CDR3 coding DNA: TGTGCCAGCAGACAAGATGGGGGCCGTGGTGAAAAACTGTTTTTT. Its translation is CASRQDGGRGEKLFF.

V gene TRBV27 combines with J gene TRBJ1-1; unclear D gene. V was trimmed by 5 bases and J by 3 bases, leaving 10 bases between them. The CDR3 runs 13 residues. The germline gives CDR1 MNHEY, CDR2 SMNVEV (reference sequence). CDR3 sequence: CASSLTRDTEAFF. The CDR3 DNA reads TGTGCCAGCAGTCTCACTCGGGACACTGAAGCTTTCTTT.

The CDR3 here is CASSLGGRQNTEAFF. In DNA, the CDR3 is TGTGCCAGCAGCTTAGGCGGCAGGCAGAACACTGAAGCTTTCTTT. The V and J genes are TRBV7-2 and TRBJ1-1; no reliable D call. V dropped 1 base and J dropped 1 base, with 10 bases sitting between them. This CDR3 contains 15 residues. Per germline, CDR1 SGHTA and CDR2 FQGNSA.

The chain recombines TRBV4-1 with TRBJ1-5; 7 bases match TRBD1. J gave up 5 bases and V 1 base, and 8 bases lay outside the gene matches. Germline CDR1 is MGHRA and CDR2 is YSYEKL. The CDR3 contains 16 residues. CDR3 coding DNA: TGCGCCAGCAGCCAAGGCAGGGGGAAAAGGGATCAGCCCCAGCATTTT. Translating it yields CASSQGRGKRDQPQHF.

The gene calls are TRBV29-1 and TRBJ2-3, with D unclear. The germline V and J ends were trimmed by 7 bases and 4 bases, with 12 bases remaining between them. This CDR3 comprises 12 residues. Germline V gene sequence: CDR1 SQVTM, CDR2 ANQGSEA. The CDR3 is CSARTLADTQYF. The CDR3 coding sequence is TGCAGCGCCCGGACCTTGGCAGATACGCAGTATTTT.